Listed below are T cell receptor beta chains from one sample, sequenced in a study of Ad26.COV2.S vaccination and SARS-CoV-2 variants. The assay was immunoSEQ multiplex PCR, and TCRdb's table has in-frame clones only and misses some. The sample lists hundreds of thousands of clones, about 90% seen once, with around 1.4% in the top ten. The sample consisted of peripheral blood, taken in a trial of Ad26.COV2.S vaccine versus placebo. Receptor source: a person aged 18-65 years who received the Ad26.COV2.S COVID-19 vaccine or a placebo. Each CDR3 is given with its conserved first and last residue. The D gene is left open where the match is weak. Part of the rows lack a size; the others show once, few, many or a class for expanded clones.

j_gene | len | v_gene | abundance | d_gene | CDR3aa | CDR3nt
TRBJ1-4 | 15 | TRBV7-2 | NA | NA | CASSSTRSSSEKLFF | TGTGCCAGCAGCTCGACCCGCTCCTCGAGTGAAAAACTGTTTTTT
TRBJ1-6 | 17 | TRBV5-1 | NA | TRBD1 | CASSVPGTGVLNSPLHF | TGCGCCAGCAGCGTACCCGGGACAGGGGTGCTGAATTCACCCCTCCACTTT
TRBJ1-4 | 17 | TRBV18 | NA | NA | CASSLQGSPIIREKLFF | TGTGCCAGCTCACTGCAGGGTAGCCCTATAATCCGTGAAAAACTGTTTTTT
TRBJ2-5 | 13 | TRBV27 | NA | NA | CASSSSGPWAQYF | TGTGCCAGCAGTTCGTCAGGACCATGGGCCCAGTACTTC
TRBJ2-7 | 15 | TRBV5-4 | once | NA | CASSLAAGYSYEQYF | TGTGCCAGCAGCTTGGCGGCAGGGTATTCCTACGAGCAGTACTTC
TRBJ2-4 | 14 | TRBV6-5 | NA | NA | CASRTSTAKNIQYF | TGTGCCAGCAGGACCAGTACAGCCAAAAACATTCAGTACTTC
TRBJ2-1 | 15 | TRBV25-1 | NA | TRBD2 | CASTGSGGAWNEQFF | TGTGCCAGCACCGGTAGCGGGGGGGCATGGAATGAGCAGTTCTTC
TRBJ2-1 | 17 | TRBV6-4 | NA | TRBD2 | CASSRLAGEDSYNEQFF | TGTGCCAGCAGTCGTCTAGCGGGAGAAGACTCCTACAATGAGCAGTTCTTC
TRBJ2-2 | 16 | TRBV18 | NA | TRBD1 | CASSRIQGADTGELFF | TGTGCCAGCTCACGAATACAGGGGGCAGACACCGGGGAGCTGTTTTTT
TRBJ1-4 | 15 | TRBV7-2 | NA | TRBD1 | CASSLVTGGGEKLFF | TGTGCCAGCAGCTTAGTGACAGGGGGCGGTGAAAAACTGTTTTTT
TRBJ2-5 | 17 | TRBV7-2 | NA | TRBD2 | CASSPRQTSGGPKTQYF | TGTGCCAGCAGTCCGAGACAGACTAGCGGGGGGCCCAAGACCCAGTACTTC
TRBJ2-3 | 12 | TRBV7-2 | NA | NA | CASSFPRGPQYF | TGTGCCAGCAGCTTTCCCAGGGGCCCGCAGTATTTT
TRBJ2-1 | 19 | TRBV14 | once | NA | CASSRNGQGWDRVSNEQFF | TGTGCCAGCAGTCGGAACGGGCAGGGATGGGACCGAGTCAGTAATGAGCAGTTCTTC
TRBJ2-7 | 15 | TRBV6-5 | NA | NA | CASRTGTQNSYEQYF | TGTGCCAGCAGAACCGGGACACAAAACTCCTACGAGCAGTACTTC
TRBJ2-7 | 16 | TRBV7-9 | NA | NA | CASSLPGTGASYEQYF | TGTGCCAGCAGTTTACCCGGGACGGGGGCATCCTACGAGCAGTACTTC
TRBJ1-2 | 13 | TRBV25-1 | few | TRBD1 | CASRPSGGYGYTF | TGTGCCAGCAGGCCCTCAGGGGGCTATGGCTACACCTTC
TRBJ2-1 | 17 | TRBV9 | NA | TRBD2 | CASSVTPRAGGPNEQFF | TGTGCCAGCAGCGTAACCCCGCGAGCGGGAGGGCCCAATGAGCAGTTCTTC
TRBJ2-2 | 16 | TRBV25-1 | NA | NA | CASSEYFGMNTGELFF | TGTGCCAGCAGTGAATACTTCGGAATGAACACCGGGGAGCTGTTTTTT
TRBJ1-2 | 13 | TRBV5-6 | NA | NA | CASSLRGAYGYTF | TGTGCCAGCAGCTTGCGGGGGGCCTATGGCTACACCTTC
TRBJ2-3 | 15 | TRBV18 | NA | NA | CASSPRGQGTDTQYF | TGTGCCAGCTCACCACGGGGGCAGGGCACAGATACGCAGTATTTT
TRBJ2-1 | 11 | TRBV3-1/TRBV3-2 | NA | NA | CASSQVRVQFF | TGTGCCAGCAGCCAAGTGCGCGTGCAGTTCTTC
TRBJ2-5 | 13 | TRBV7-2 | NA | NA | CASSHPGWETQYF | TGTGCCAGCAGCCACCCGGGGTGGGAGACCCAGTACTTC
TRBJ2-1 | 15 | TRBV19 | NA | TRBD2 | CASKQLAGAYNEQFF | TGTGCCAGTAAGCAGCTAGCGGGAGCCTACAATGAGCAGTTCTTC
TRBJ2-1 | 18 | TRBV7-2 | NA | TRBD2 | CASSLVLTASGRANEQFF | TGTGCCAGCAGCTTAGTCCTTACAGCTAGCGGGAGGGCGAATGAGCAGTTCTTC
TRBJ1-4 | 15 | TRBV15 | NA | NA | CATSRDRGMGEKLFF | TGTGCCACCAGCAGAGATAGGGGTATGGGTGAAAAACTGTTTTTT
TRBJ1-2 | 13 | TRBV12-3/TRBV12-4 | NA | NA | CASSPPGHYGYTF | TGTGCCAGCAGTCCTCCGGGACACTATGGCTACACCTTC
TRBJ2-7 | 17 | TRBV7-9 | NA | TRBD2 | CASSRLPQAGAFYEQYF | TGTGCCAGCAGCCGACTCCCCCAAGCGGGAGCCTTCTACGAGCAGTACTTC
TRBJ1-1 | 13 | TRBV7-8 | NA | TRBD1 | CASSLTGVTEAFF | TGTGCCAGCAGCCTAACAGGGGTTACTGAAGCTTTCTTT
TRBJ1-6 | 14 | TRBV18 | NA | NA | CASSPDSYNSPLHF | TGTGCCAGCTCCCCGGACTCCTATAATTCACCCCTCCACTTT
TRBJ2-4 | 16 | TRBV7-9 | NA | TRBD1 | CASSFRQGGTKNIQYF | TGTGCCAGCAGCTTTCGACAGGGGGGTACCAAAAACATTCAGTACTTC
TRBJ2-7 | 13 | TRBV2 | NA | TRBD2 | CARSGTSGYEQYF | TGTGCCAGATCCGGGACTAGCGGTTACGAGCAGTACTTC
TRBJ2-3 | 15 | TRBV18 | NA | NA | CASSPRVAAADTQYF | TGTGCCAGCTCACCACGGGTGGCGGCGGCAGATACGCAGTATTTT
TRBJ2-7 | 17 | TRBV14 | NA | TRBD1 | CASSLRGGTGVSYEQYF | TGTGCCAGCAGCCTCCGCGGCGGGACAGGGGTCTCCTACGAGCAGTACTTC
TRBJ2-5 | 13 | TRBV7-3 | NA | TRBD1 | CASSSTGGQTQYF | TGTGCCAGCAGCTCCACAGGGGGCCAGACCCAGTACTTC
TRBJ2-7 | 15 | TRBV10-3 | NA | TRBD2 | CAIRRGEAGAYEQYF | TGTGCCATCAGGAGGGGAGAGGCGGGGGCCTACGAGCAGTACTTC
TRBJ2-2 | 19 | TRBV5-6 | NA | TRBD1 | CASSLKGQGAPANTGELFF | TGTGCCAGCAGCTTAAAGGGACAGGGGGCCCCCGCGAACACCGGGGAGCTGTTTTTT
TRBJ2-7 | 13 | TRBV10-3 | NA | TRBD1 | CAISVGQGGEQYF | TGTGCCATCAGCGTCGGACAGGGCGGCGAGCAGTACTTC
TRBJ2-5 | 17 | TRBV2 | NA | TRBD1 | CASMDQGQGALQETQYF | TGTGCCAGCATGGACCAGGGACAGGGAGCCCTCCAAGAGACCCAGTACTTC
TRBJ1-2 | 13 | TRBV6-4 | NA | TRBD1 | CASSTDRGYGYTF | TGTGCCAGCAGTACGGACAGGGGCTATGGCTACACCTTC
TRBJ2-5 | 17 | TRBV27 | NA | TRBD2 | CASSPWGGVKVEETQYF | TGTGCCAGCAGTCCCTGGGGAGGGGTGAAGGTAGAAGAGACCCAGTACTTC
TRBJ2-7 | 15 | TRBV27 | NA | NA | CASSLQGDSPYEQYF | TGTGCCAGCAGTTTGCAGGGAGACTCCCCGTACGAGCAGTACTTC
TRBJ1-1 | 17 | TRBV18 | NA | NA | CASSPRETGTMNTEAFF | TGTGCCAGCTCACCACGGGAAACCGGGACAATGAACACTGAAGCTTTCTTT